The entry that follows covers one T cell receptor beta chain sequence. Its antigen is unknown. This sample is part of a study of a mutant IDH1 vaccine in newly diagnosed glioma. The V and J ends lost 5 bases and 2 bases respectively, with 15 bases between them. CDR1 is GTSNPN, CDR2 SVGIG, per germline (reference sequence). The CDR3 has 14 amino acids. The method was immunoSEQ multiplex PCR; TCRdb's version includes in-frame clones alone and lacks a portion of them. The sample carries 60,000 or so clones, around four fifths recorded once. Documented time point: week 35, safety follow-up. Every vaccine dose comprised 300 ug of mutant IDH1 20-mer peptide plus topical imiquimod.

The origin of this receptor is a man younger than 40 with glioma. J is TRBJ2-5 and V is TRBV30; no firm D call. The sequencing used PBMCs, collected from a glioma patient whose treatment included an IDH1 peptide vaccine. DNA for the CDR3: TGTGCCTGGGGGCGAGATAGTACACAAGAGACCCAGTACTTC. This sequence encodes CAWGRDSTQETQYF.